Each of the 2 T cell receptor beta chains below was sequenced from the same sample in a study of blood T cell repertoires in COVID-19. Profiled with immunoSEQ multiplex PCR; TCRdb holds only in-frame clones, not every one. The data hold around 220,000 clones, with 82% observed a single time. Sequenced material: peripheral blood. The receptors come from a woman aged 80 or older with active or convalescent COVID-19.

This clone has just a few counts. CDR3 residues: CASSLGATYSYNEQFF. CDR3 DNA: TGCGCCAGCAGCTTGGGGGCAACCTACTCCTACAATGAGCAGTTCTTC. The rearrangement links TRBV5-1 to TRBJ2-1; D not certain. This CDR3 region has 16 residues. Trimming stripped 0 bases from V and 0 bases from J, with 10 bases between. Per germline, CDR1 SGHRS and CDR2 YFSETQ.

This chain uses TRBV20-1 with TRBJ1-1, with no clear D. Trimming stripped 4 bases from V and 0 bases from J, with 3 bases between. Germline CDR1 and CDR2: DFQATT and SNEGSKA (reference sequence). The CDR3 loop spans 11 amino acids. The CDR3 nucleotides read TGCAGTGCTACAGTGAACACTGAAGCTTTCTTT. This encodes CSATVNTEAFF.